This TCR beta chain derives from a study of CD8 T cells in Susac syndrome. V lost 3 bases to trimming and J lost 8 bases; unmatched junction nucleotides: 3. This CDR3 has 14 residues. Germline V gene sequence: CDR1 MNHEY, CDR2 SMNVEV (reference sequence). The sample holds one count of this clonotype. The CD8+ and CD4+ T cells were negatively isolated, with the TEMRA cells enriched by FACS. RNA was extracted with the RNeasy kit, and a quantity of about 0.45 to 1 ug was reverse transcribed using random hexamers. MiXCR, run by TCRdb on the immunoSEQ multiplex PCR reads, gives a single entry per CDR3 protein. The sample carries approximately 70,000 distinct CDR3 sequences, about 94% recorded once.

The sample was CD8+ T cells from PBMCs. The V call is TRBV27, the J call TRBJ1-6; 8 bases are a match to TRBD1. The TCR originated in a human donor with multiple sclerosis. CDR3 sequence (DNA): TGTGCCAGCAGTTTGGACAGGGATGATTCACCCCTCCACTTT. This codes for CASSLDRDDSPLHF.